The source of this T cell receptor (beta chain) is a study of blood T cell repertoires in COVID-19. Profiling relied on immunoSEQ multiplex PCR, and the TCRdb table lists in-frame clones only, not all of them. The sample has over 85,000 clones, around 82% seen once. CDR3 length equals 16 residues. V lost 4 bases to trimming and J lost 4 bases; unmatched junction nucleotides: 9. From germline, CDR1 is SGHNT and CDR2 YYREEE (reference sequence). Material for sequencing was peripheral blood. The clonotype comes from a human donor in a cohort sampled during active COVID-19. This chain uses TRBV5-4 with TRBJ2-5, with 11 nucleotides matching TRBD2. CDR3 residues: CASSSLSGRARETQYF. The CDR3 bases are TGTGCCAGCAGCAGCCTTAGCGGGAGGGCCAGAGAGACCCAGTACTTC.